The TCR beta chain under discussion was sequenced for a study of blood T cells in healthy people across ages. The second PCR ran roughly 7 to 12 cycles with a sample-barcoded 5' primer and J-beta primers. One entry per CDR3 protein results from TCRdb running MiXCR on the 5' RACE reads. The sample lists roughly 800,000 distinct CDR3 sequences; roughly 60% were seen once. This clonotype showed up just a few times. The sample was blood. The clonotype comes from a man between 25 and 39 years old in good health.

CDR3 amino acids: CSASPPMASGYEQYF. As DNA, the CDR3 is TGCAGTGCTAGTCCCCCGATGGCTAGCGGCTACGAGCAGTACTTC. This chain connects TRBV20-1 to TRBJ2-7; 7 bases line up with TRBD2. The CDR3 runs to 15 residues. Germline V gene lookup returns CDR1 DFQATT and CDR2 SNEGSKA (reference sequence). V shed 3 bases and J 3 bases; nucleotides not matched to a gene: 11.